This is a list of T cell receptor beta chains from one sample in a study of early T cells in non-severe SARS-CoV-2 infection. TCRdb reprocessed the 5' RACE reads with MiXCR, giving one entry per CDR3 protein. The repertoire includes approximately 48,000 distinct CDR3 sequences, approximately 9.4% of them detected once, and 15% sits in the top ten. Sequencing was carried out using whole blood. These receptors originate from an adult who was a healthcare worker with PCR-confirmed SARS-CoV-2 infection or an uninfected control (not recorded which). The CDR3 runs from the conserved cysteine through the conserved F or W. The D gene is left open where the match is weak. Clone size, where shown, is once, few, many, or a class for clones that have expanded.

size: .
D: .
V: TRBV4-3
J: TRBJ1-2
CDR3: CASSQDKSAGYGYTF
DNA: TGCGCCAGCAGCCAAGATAAGTCGGCGGGCTATGGCTACACCTTC

size: once
D: .
V: TRBV7-2
J: TRBJ2-5
CDR3: CASSFLGTLAETQYF
DNA: TGTGCCAGCAGCTTCTTGGGGACGCTGGCGGAGACCCAGTACTTC

size: few
D: TRBD1
V: TRBV4-2
J: TRBJ2-3
CDR3: CASSQGRGQGPADTQYF
DNA: TGTGCCAGCAGCCAAGGACGGGGACAGGGTCCCGCAGATACGCAGTATTTT

size: many
D: .
V: TRBV2
J: TRBJ2-1
CDR3: CASSRREEGEQFF
DNA: TGTGCCAGCAGTCGGAGGGAGGAGGGTGAGCAGTTCTTC

size: few
D: TRBD1
V: TRBV19
J: TRBJ1-1
CDR3: CASGDRVNTEAFF
DNA: TGTGCCAGTGGCGACAGGGTGAACACTGAAGCTTTCTTT

size: few
D: TRBD2
V: TRBV14
J: TRBJ2-1
CDR3: CASSQTAGGGNEQFF
DNA: TGTGCCAGCAGCCAAACGGCGGGAGGTGGGAATGAGCAGTTCTTC

size: .
D: .
V: TRBV4-3
J: TRBJ2-2
CDR3: CASSQESTGELFF
DNA: TGCGCCAGCAGCCAGGAAAGCACCGGGGAGCTGTTTTTT

size: many
D: .
V: TRBV18
J: TRBJ1-1
CDR3: CASSPGPNTEAFF
DNA: TGTGCCAGCTCACCAGGGCCAAACACTGAAGCTTTCTTT

size: .
D: .
V: TRBV5-4
J: TRBJ2-2
CDR3: CASSPNAEGARELFF
DNA: TGTGCCAGCAGCCCCAATGCGGAGGGGGCAAGGGAGCTGTTTTTT

size: .
D: .
V: TRBV7-9
J: TRBJ2-1
CDR3: CASSLRAGNEQFF
DNA: TGTGCCAGCAGCTTAAGGGCAGGGAATGAGCAGTTCTTC

size: many
D: .
V: TRBV20-1
J: TRBJ2-2
CDR3: CSAIPGHNTGELFF
DNA: TGCAGTGCCATCCCGGGACACAACACCGGGGAGCTGTTTTTT

size: few
D: .
V: TRBV20-1
J: TRBJ2-5
CDR3: CSARDLGQGKRTQYF
DNA: TGCAGTGCTAGAGATTTGGGGCAGGGCAAGAGAACCCAGTACTTC

size: few
D: TRBD1
V: TRBV6-5
J: TRBJ2-2
CDR3: CASSYRGTGLTGELFF
DNA: TGTGCCAGCAGTTACCGCGGGACAGGGTTGACCGGGGAGCTGTTTTTT

size: many
D: TRBD1
V: TRBV7-9
J: TRBJ2-3
CDR3: CASSSRTGPTDTQYF
DNA: TGTGCCAGCAGCTCAAGGACAGGACCCACAGATACGCAGTATTTT

size: many
D: .
V: TRBV29-1
J: TRBJ2-3
CDR3: CSVEDPRSRGTQYF
DNA: TGCAGCGTTGAAGATCCGCGGAGTCGGGGCACGCAGTATTTT

size: many
D: .
V: TRBV29-1
J: TRBJ2-4
CDR3: CSVEKGLAKNIQYF
DNA: TGCAGCGTTGAGAAGGGGTTAGCCAAAAACATTCAGTACTTC

size: many
D: .
V: TRBV5-6
J: TRBJ1-1
CDR3: CASSAGGTEAFF
DNA: TGTGCCAGCAGCGCGGGGGGGACTGAAGCTTTCTTT

size: many
D: .
V: TRBV7-2
J: TRBJ2-7
CDR3: CASSLEGAGVYEQYF
DNA: TGTGCCAGCAGCTTAGAGGGAGCTGGGGTCTACGAGCAGTACTTC

size: few
D: TRBD1
V: TRBV20-1
J: TRBJ1-2
CDR3: CSARDPDRGNYGYTF
DNA: TGCAGTGCTAGAGATCCGGACAGGGGGAACTATGGCTACACCTTC

size: .
D: .
V: TRBV7-9
J: TRBJ1-1
CDR3: CASSPRTANTEAFF
DNA: TGTGCCAGCAGCCCCCGGACGGCGAACACTGAAGCTTTCTTT

size: few
D: TRBD1
V: TRBV3-1
J: TRBJ2-6
CDR3: CASSQGQGSGANVLTF
DNA: TGTGCCAGCAGCCAAGGACAGGGCTCTGGGGCCAACGTCCTGACTTTC

size: many
D: .
V: TRBV29-1
J: TRBJ1-2
CDR3: CSVLGGPRVYTF
DNA: TGCAGCGTTTTGGGGGGGCCCCGAGTCTACACCTTC